The clone carrying this T cell receptor (beta chain) has at least ten counts. The antigen is not known. This sample was included in a study of T cells in Graves' hyperthyroidism and ophthalmopathy. At the level of the study: Peripheral blood was drawn at first diagnosis, prior to all treatment.

Every diagnosis used clinical symptoms, serum thyroxine and TRAb, thyroid ultrasound and orbital computed tomography. Authors of the study amplified TCR beta CDR3 regions from RNA transcripts. The HTBI primer set was used in a first-round RT-PCR of the TCR CDR3. TCRdb re-derived calls from the multiplex PCR reads in MiXCR, one entry per CDR3 protein. The sample carries more than 650,000 distinct CDR3 sequences, less than 15% recorded once. Study outcomes and limitations: The blood repertoire included most of the expanded thyroid clonotypes above 0.001. Ophthalmopathy and stable hyperthyroidism were told apart by a 13 V-J model.

Trimming at V came to 7 bases and at J to 5 bases, leaving 11 bases not matched to a gene. There are 15 residues in the CDR3. Germline CDR1 reads WNHNN; CDR2 reads SYGVQD (reference sequence). The J gene is TRBJ2-7, the V gene TRBV10-1, with 10 bases identical to TRBD2. The receptor's source is a woman younger than 30 with Graves' hyperthyroidism. Sequenced: blood. The CDR3 region is CASNLGTSGGDEQYF. The CDR3 nucleotides read TGCGCCAGCAACCTTGGTACCAGCGGGGGGGACGAGCAGTACTTC.